Sequencing of this T cell receptor (beta chain) was carried out in a study of shared clonotypes between healthy human individuals. Study-wide context: Each donor had three CD4 naive, three CD4 memory, two CD8 naive and one CD8 memory plate.

Original methodology: Owing to the provision of junction-only sequences devoid of quality scores by immunoSEQ, filtering differed. TCRdb's copy holds only in-frame clones and misses some; the assay was immunoSEQ multiplex PCR. D and trimming were read from the DNA, whereas the V and J calls and clone size are those reported in that table. The data show about 2,200,000 clones, 93% seen once. Regarding the study as a whole: Clonotype sharing across a few donors was observed for around 4.8% of naive CD4 clonotypes.

CD45RO-negative cells were positively selected for CCR7, leaving out terminally differentiated effector memory CD45RA+ cells. As regards this clone: What it recognizes is unknown.

Trimming stripped 3 bases from V and 1 base from J, with 19 bases between. This CDR3 has 17 amino acids. Looked up from germline, CDR1 is MNHNS and CDR2 is SASEGT. This sequence originates from a man younger than 30 in good health. Some clones in this sample may be carry-over from other donors' samples. Sequenced input: naive CD8+ T cells from PBMCs. J is TRBJ2-7 and V is TRBV6-1, with TRBD2 as a possible D gene (6 bases). The CDR3 region has the DNA TGTGCCAGCAGTGAGAGACCTAATAGCGGCACTTCCTACGAGCAGTACTTC. It translates to CASSERPNSGTSYEQYF.